A single sample is the source of the 29 T cell receptor beta chains below, sequenced in a study of blood T cell repertoires in COVID-19. Here immunoSEQ multiplex PCR was the method, and the copy in TCRdb shows in-frame clones only, minus some. The sample shows a few hundred thousand clones, 89% of them seen only once. The sequenced sample consisted of peripheral blood. These receptors originate from a woman in her twenties or thirties with COVID-19, enrolled during active disease.

The rearrangement joins TRBV2 to TRBJ2-7, with 11 bases aligning to TRBD1. Germline CDR1 is SNHLY and CDR2 is FYNNEI. The V gene end was trimmed by 5 bases and the J gene end by 13 bases; junction bases not matched to a gene: 10. The CDR3 length is 13 residues. In DNA, the CDR3 is TGTGCCAGCAGTCGGGACAGGGGGTCTCCTGGATACGTC. This sequence encodes CASSRDRGSPGYV.

This chain connects TRBV9 to TRBJ1-4, with 10 positions matching TRBD1. The germline V gene has CDR1 SGDLS and CDR2 YYNGEE. CDR3 length equals 15 residues. The junction had 8 bases not matched to a gene; V was cut back by 4 bases and J by 8 bases. CDR3 residues: CASSPVGQGDEKLFF. CDR3 sequence (DNA): TGTGCCAGCAGCCCCGTTGGACAGGGGGACGAAAAACTGTTTTTT. Full variable domain (remainder filled in from reference TRBV9 and TRBJ1-4): DSGVTQTPKHLITATGQRVTLRCSPRSGDLSVYWYQQSLDQGLQFLIQYYNGEERAKGNILERFSAQQFPDLHSELNLSSLELGDSALYFCASSPVGQGDEKLFFGSGTQLSVL.

This chain links TRBV2 with TRBJ1-6; tentatively, D is TRBD1 (6 bases). V lost 5 bases to trimming and J lost 8 bases, with 10 bases between them. Germline loops: CDR1 SNHLY, CDR2 FYNNEI. The CDR3 runs to 13 residues. The CDR3 DNA sequence: TGTGCCAGCAGTCGGGACATAGATTCACCCCTCCACTTT. Protein sequence: CASSRDIDSPLHF.

The chain carries TRBV7-3 and TRBJ1-1, with a tentative D call TRBD1 (5 bases). CDR1 and CDR2 (germline): SGHTA, FQGTGA. Trimming shortened V by 2 bases and J by 5 bases, and 18 bases separated the two germline ends. The CDR3 loop spans 16 amino acids. The CDR3 loop is CASSLQGRAIGTEAFF. In DNA form, the CDR3 reads TGTGCCAGCAGCTTACAAGGCAGGGCCATAGGGACTGAAGCTTTCTTT.

The chain carries TRBV4-1 and TRBJ2-1; D is unclear. The CDR3 length is 14 residues. The germline gives CDR1 MGHRA, CDR2 YSYEKL. The V end lost 1 base, the J end lost 8 bases, and 12 bases lay between the germline ends. The chain's CDR3 is CASSQGSLGYEQFF. As DNA, the CDR3 is TGCGCCAGCAGCCAAGGATCCCTAGGTTATGAGCAGTTCTTC.

This sequence joins TRBV9 and TRBJ1-1, with 8 bases aligning to TRBD1. The germline V gene has CDR1 SGDLS and CDR2 YYNGEE. The V and J ends lost 3 bases and 2 bases, in that order; junction bases with no gene match: 6. This CDR3 has 15 amino acids. Here the CDR3 DNA reads TGTGCCAGCAGCGCCCCGACAGGGGTCAACACTGAAGCTTTCTTT. Protein sequence: CASSAPTGVNTEAFF.

A note on this clone: Distinct nucleotide sequences in the sample also encode this CDR3. The chain couples TRBV5-4 to TRBJ2-5; 8 bases align to TRBD1. The CDR3 is made up of 14 amino acids. Per the germline V gene, CDR1 is SGHNT and CDR2 is YYREEE (reference sequence). Trimming cost V 3 bases and J 1 base; bases outside gene matches: 2. CDR3 residues: CASSSGQGQETQYF. As DNA, the CDR3 is TGTGCCAGCAGCTCCGGACAGGGCCAAGAGACCCAGTACTTC.

V and J are TRBV4-3 and TRBJ1-1; 9 nucleotides match TRBD1. In germline, CDR1 is LGHNA, CDR2 YSLEER. The length of the CDR3 is 15 residues. V lost 0 bases to trimming and J lost 10 bases; unmatched junction nucleotides: 9. The CDR3 region is CASSQELRTGDIAFF. CDR3 coding DNA: TGCGCCAGCAGCCAAGAACTAAGGACAGGGGACATAGCTTTCTTT.

The gene calls are TRBV29-1 and TRBJ1-2; the D is unclear. Per germline, CDR1 SQVTM and CDR2 ANQGSEA. This CDR3 has 14 amino acids. Trimming stripped 2 bases from V and 4 bases from J, with 14 bases between. The CDR3 loop is CSVEKVYRSYGYTF. Here the CDR3 DNA reads TGCAGCGTTGAAAAGGTGTACAGAAGCTATGGCTACACCTTC.

This rearrangement joins TRBV13 to TRBJ1-2; D gene ambiguous. This CDR3 comprises 14 residues. V was trimmed by 3 bases and J by 5 bases, leaving 13 bases between them. Looked up from germline, CDR1 is PRHDT and CDR2 is FYEKMQ (reference sequence). The CDR3 here is CASSFGHSGYGYTF. DNA for the CDR3: TGTGCCAGCAGCTTTGGGCACTCAGGATATGGCTACACCTTC.

The CDR3 bases are TGCGCCAGCAGCCCCCCGGAGGGGGGGCCGAATGAGCAGTTCTTC. As protein: CASSPPEGGPNEQFF. The rearrangement uses TRBV5-1 and TRBJ2-1; tentative D call: TRBD2 (7 bases). Looked up from germline, CDR1 is SGHRS and CDR2 is YFSETQ. Trimming removed 4 bases at V and 7 bases at J, with 18 bases between. CDR3 size: 15 residues. Full variable domain (outside the CDR3, taken from reference TRBV5-1 and TRBJ2-1): KAGVTQTPRYLIKTRGQQVTLSCSPISGHRSVSWYQQTPGQGLQFLFEYFSETQRNKGNFPGRFSGRQFSNSRSEMNVSTLELGDSALYLCASSPPEGGPNEQFFGPGTRLTVL.

The J gene is TRBJ2-3, the V gene TRBV3-1 (or the pseudogene TRBV3-2), with D possibly matching TRBD2 (6 bases). CDR1 and CDR2 from the germline V gene are LGHDT and YNNKEL (reference sequence). The ends were cut back, 5 bases at V and 0 bases at J, with 9 bases in the middle. There are 14 residues in the CDR3. The CDR3 coding sequence is TGTGCCAGCAGCAAAGCGGGTAGCACAGATACGCAGTATTTT. This codes for CASSKAGSTDTQYF.

V is TRBV2 and J is TRBJ1-4; D possibly corresponds to TRBD1 (5 bases). The germline V and J ends were trimmed by 6 bases and 7 bases, with 12 bases remaining between them. The CDR3 length is 13 residues. CDR1 and CDR2 (germline): SNHLY, FYNNEI. The CDR3 loop is CASRGKGIEKLFF. The CDR3 DNA sequence: TGTGCCAGCAGGGGAAAGGGGATTGAAAAACTGTTTTTT.

This clone showed up just once. The chain recombines TRBV6-1 with TRBJ2-1; D ambiguous. The CDR3 runs to 12 residues. The V gene lost 3 bases and the J gene lost 7 bases, with 7 bases spanning the gap. In germline, CDR1 is MNHNS, CDR2 SASEGT. CDR3 nucleotides: TGTGCCAGCAGTGATTTTCCTAATGAGCAGTTCTTC. Translation gives CASSDFPNEQFF.

The rearrangement joins TRBV7-6 to TRBJ1-2; TRBD1 agrees at 11 bases. V was pared by 6 bases and J by 7 bases, with 10 bases of the junction left unmatched. In germline, CDR1 is SGHVS, CDR2 FNYEAQ. This CDR3 is built from 15 residues. The CDR3 nucleotides are TGTGCCAGCAGGGAAACCCGGGACAGGGGGGGTGGCTACACCTTC. The encoded protein is CASRETRDRGGGYTF.

This chain links TRBV10-3 with TRBJ1-4; a possible D gene is TRBD1 (6 bases). The ends were cut back, 4 bases at V and 3 bases at J, with 6 bases in the middle. This CDR3 contains 13 residues. The germline V gene encodes CDR1 ENHRY and CDR2 SYGVKD. The DNA for the CDR3 is TGTGCCATCAGTGGGGGGCCTAATGAAAAACTGTTTTTT. Translation: CAISGGPNEKLFF.

V and J are TRBV5-5 and TRBJ2-7; no reliable D call. The CDR3 is made up of 12 amino acids. V was pared by 2 bases and J by 5 bases, with 8 bases between. CDR1 and CDR2 from the germline V gene are SGHKS and YYEKEE (reference sequence). The CDR3 DNA sequence: TGTGCCAGCAGCTTTTGGGCCGACGAGCAGTACTTC. This codes for CASSFWADEQYF.

V and J are TRBV5-6 and TRBJ2-7; TRBD1 matches 7 bases. Germline CDR1 SGHDT, CDR2 YYEEEE. Unmatched junction bases numbered 10, after V lost 2 bases and J lost 2 bases. This CDR3 region has 16 residues. The CDR3 DNA is TGTGCCAGCAGCTTAACCCTACTGACAGGGCCCTACGAGCAGTACGTC. This encodes CASSLTLLTGPYEQYV.

The V call is TRBV2, the J call TRBJ2-2, with 7 bases aligning to TRBD1. V lost 7 bases and J lost 4; bases outside the gene matches: 9. The CDR3 has 15 residues. Germline V CDR1 and CDR2: SNHLY, FYNNEI. The CDR3 sequence is CASTQQGLGTGELFF. The CDR3, as DNA: TGTGCCAGCACCCAACAGGGGTTGGGCACCGGGGAGCTGTTTTTT. Based on the CDR3 plus reference TRBV2 and TRBJ2-2, the full variable domain is EPEVTQTPSHQVTQMGQEVILRCVPISNHLYFYWYRQILGQKVEFLVSFYNNEISEKSEIFDDQFSVERPDGSNFTLKIRSTKLEDSAMYFCASTQQGLGTGELFFGEGSRLTVL.

J is TRBJ1-6 and V is TRBV30; a weak D match, TRBD1 (6 bases). Germline V gives CDR1 GTSNPN, CDR2 SVGIG (reference sequence). The V and J ends lost 3 bases and 13 bases respectively, with 25 bases between them. The CDR3 length is 16 residues. The CDR3 DNA is TGTGCCTGGAGGCTAACGGGGGGCGCGGTTGGGTCGCCCCTCCACTTT. Encoded protein: CAWRLTGGAVGSPLHF.

This sequence joins TRBV3-1 (or the pseudogene TRBV3-2) and TRBJ2-4; D not resolved. Trimming shortened V by 2 bases and J by 3 bases, and 2 bases separated the two germline ends. The CDR3 loop spans 12 amino acids. The germline CDR1 and CDR2 sequences are LGHDT and YNNKEL (reference sequence). The DNA for the CDR3 is TGTGCCAGCAGCCAATACAAAAACATTCAGTACTTC. Its protein is CASSQYKNIQYF.

This clone has a single count. This chain uses TRBV7-2 with TRBJ2-7; the D gene is possibly TRBD2 (6 bases). This CDR3 spans 15 amino acids. Trimming pared 2 bases from V and 4 bases from J, leaving 15 bases between. CDR1 is SGHTA, CDR2 FQGNSA, per germline. The CDR3, as DNA: TGTGCCAGCAGCTTACGTTGGGACTTCCTTTACGAGCAGTACTTC. Translating gives CASSLRWDFLYEQYF.

The genes are TRBV15 and TRBJ1-4; D not resolved. CDR3 length: 14 residues. Germline assignment: CDR1 LNHNV and CDR2 YYDKDF (reference sequence). Trimming cost V 3 bases and J 1 base, with 6 bases left between them. The CDR3 nucleotides read TGTGCCACCAGCAGCGAGGGAACTAATGAAAAACTGTTTTTT. It is translated as CATSSEGTNEKLFF. Filled out from reference TRBV15 and TRBJ1-4, the complete variable domain reads DAMVIQNPRYQVTQFGKPVTLSCSQTLNHNVMYWYQQKSSQAPKLLFHYYDKDFNNEADTPDNFQSRRPNTSFCFLDIRSPGLGDTAMYLCATSSEGTNEKLFFGSGTQLSVL.

V gene TRBV19 combines with J gene TRBJ1-2; TRBD1 is a possible D gene (5 bases). V lost 6 bases and J lost 2, with 19 bases in between. The length of the CDR3 is 16 residues. Germline loops: CDR1 LNHDA, CDR2 SQIVND (reference sequence). CDR3 DNA sequence: TGTGCCAGTAGGTCCCCCCTAGGGCGGGGGAACTATGGCTACACCTTC. Protein product: CASRSPLGRGNYGYTF.

J is TRBJ1-2 and V is TRBV27, with TRBD1 as a possible D gene (5 bases). CDR3 length equals 14 residues. The germline CDR1 and CDR2 sequences are MNHEY and SMNVEV (reference sequence). The germline V and J ends were trimmed by 5 bases and 4 bases, with 14 bases remaining between them. The CDR3 loop reads CASSPFDSPYGYTF. As DNA, the CDR3 is TGTGCCAGCAGTCCATTCGACAGTCCCTATGGCTACACCTTC.

The chain carries TRBV2 and TRBJ1-5; 7 bases are a match to TRBD1. Looked up from germline, CDR1 is SNHLY and CDR2 is FYNNEI. The CDR3 contains 12 residues. The V segment lost 7 bases and the J segment 4 bases; nucleotides outside the gene matches: 1. CDR3 in DNA: TGTGCCAGCAACAGGGGAAATCAGCCCCAGCATTTT. It encodes CASNRGNQPQHF.

The chain joins TRBV5-6 to TRBJ1-1; D is perhaps TRBD1 (5 bases). V lost 1 base, J lost 4 bases, and 14 bases lay in between. The CDR3 is 15 residues long. Germline V lookup: CDR1 SGHDT, CDR2 YYEEEE. The CDR3 DNA reads as TGTGCCAGCAGCTTGTGGGGGGGACGGACCACTGAAGCTTTCTTT. Protein sequence: CASSLWGGRTTEAFF.

The V gene is TRBV7-9, the J gene TRBJ1-1; 7 positions match TRBD1. Germline V gives CDR1 SEHNR, CDR2 FQNEAQ (reference sequence). The CDR3 totals 14 residues. V gave up 5 bases and J gave up 1 base; unmatched junction bases: 4. The CDR3 is CASSDRDRNTEAFF. In DNA form, the CDR3 reads TGTGCCAGCAGCGACCGGGACAGGAACACTGAAGCTTTCTTT.

The rearrangement links TRBV6-5 to TRBJ1-1; TRBD1 is a possible D gene (5 bases). CDR1 and CDR2 from the germline V gene are MNHEY and SVGAGI. The length of the CDR3 is 14 residues. Trimming cost V 6 bases and J 3 bases, with 14 bases left between them. CDR3 protein: CASRAGRVDTEAFF. The CDR3 DNA sequence: TGTGCCAGCAGAGCAGGGAGGGTCGACACTGAAGCTTTCTTT.